This T cell receptor beta chain was retrieved from a study of blood T cell repertoires in COVID-19 (dated by TCRdb to the early 2020s). At the level of the whole study: Samples from collaborators originated in the United States, Italy and Spain and spanned both the acute and convalescent phases of COVID-19. The prospective study material was composed of cDNA or gDNA derived from T cells, B-cell-depleted T cells, or PBMCs. The dataset comprised deeply sampled blood TCRbeta repertoires from subjects exposed to, actively infected with, or recovered from COVID-19. The repertoires were released in a freely available public database meant as a resource for research on the immune response to SARS-CoV-2. The samples were drawn from the first 160 participants of the ongoing ImmuneRACE study and from 1,254 subjects provided by 6 global collaborators. Sample metadata almost always included a de-identified subject ID, COVID-19 status, age in years and sex. Where HLA class I and class II types were available, the types were taken from metadata supplied by the sample provider, not from assay-based typing. Points the paper makes about the study in general: Clinical and demographic metadata were provided uncurated, with the amount varying by source and participant.

In Seattle, one collaborating source enrolled patients while the infection was active and tracked those patients longitudinally over the course of disease. Collaborating institutions collected whole blood in K2EDTA tubes following their own protocols. For TCRbeta analysis, collaborators shipped samples as frozen whole blood, isolated PBMCs, or DNA extracted from either of those sample types. Points on this clone: Its binding antigen is unknown. Base qualities are not provided; no much larger clone lies one nucleotide away.

TCRbeta CDR3 regions were amplified from genomic DNA by means of the immunoSEQ Assay, a bias-controlled multiplex PCR. In the paper's pipeline: Within the assay, amplification of reference gene primers was used to estimate how many nucleated cells each sample contained. To quantify the absolute abundance of each unique TCRbeta CDR3 rearrangement, sequence reads were collapsed and filtered. Productive Simpson clonality was computed per sample as the square root of Simpson's diversity index over productive rearrangements. In its TCRdb copy, this immuneACCESS table keeps in-frame sequences only and misses some clones. Where compared with another copy, unresolved V genes explain less than half of these, and the others have no known cause. The D gene and trimming were derived from the DNA, and the V and J assignments and clone size from that table. This sample is represented by 250,000 to 350,000 clones; 88% of them were singletons. The top ten clones comprise approximately 11% of the sample.

Trimmed from V: 0 bases; trimmed from J: 6 bases; junction bases lacking a gene match: 12. The CDR3 numbers 18 residues from cysteine through phenylalanine. The sequence is cut down to CDR3 DNA, 54 bases in frame from base 1. Taken from the germline V gene, the CDR1 and CDR2 loops are SGDLS and YYNGEE. The receptor was derived from a woman under 40 with COVID-19, enrolled during active disease. Input material: peripheral blood. The sequence is built from TRBV9 and TRBJ2-2, and TRBD2 matches 9 of the central bases. The DNA reads TGTGCCAGCAGCGTAGCCCTTATGGTAGCGGGAGTTCCCGGGGAGCTGTTTTTT. The resulting protein is CASSVALMVAGVPGELFF.